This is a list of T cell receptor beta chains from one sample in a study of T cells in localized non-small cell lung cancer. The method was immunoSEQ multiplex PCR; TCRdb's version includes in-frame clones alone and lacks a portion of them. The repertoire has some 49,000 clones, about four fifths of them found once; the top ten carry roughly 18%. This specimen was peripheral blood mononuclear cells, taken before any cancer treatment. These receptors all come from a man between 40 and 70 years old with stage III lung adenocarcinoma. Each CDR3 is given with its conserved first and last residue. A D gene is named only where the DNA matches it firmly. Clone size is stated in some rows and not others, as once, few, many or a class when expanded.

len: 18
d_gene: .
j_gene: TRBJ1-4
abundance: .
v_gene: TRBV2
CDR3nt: TGTGCCAGCAGGAGAGACACGCCCGCATTGAAGACTAATGAAAAACTGTTTTTT
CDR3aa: CASRRDTPALKTNEKLFF

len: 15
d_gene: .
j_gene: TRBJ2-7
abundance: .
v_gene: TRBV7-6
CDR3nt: TGTGCCAGCAGCTTACAAAGAGGCGAAGGCTACGAGCAGTACTTC
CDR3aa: CASSLQRGEGYEQYF

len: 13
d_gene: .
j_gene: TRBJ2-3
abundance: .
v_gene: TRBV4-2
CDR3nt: TGTGCCAGCAGCCAAGGTTATCCAGATACGCAGTATTTT
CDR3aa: CASSQGYPDTQYF

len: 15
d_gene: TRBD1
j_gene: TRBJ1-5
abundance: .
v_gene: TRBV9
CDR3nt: TGTGCCAGCAGCCCAGACAGGGCCTTCAATCAGCCCCAGCATTTT
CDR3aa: CASSPDRAFNQPQHF

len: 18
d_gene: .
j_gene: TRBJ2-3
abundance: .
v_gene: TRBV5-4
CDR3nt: TGTGCCAGCAGCACCCAATATATCTCGGGGGAGCGCACAGATACGCAGTATTTT
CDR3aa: CASSTQYISGERTDTQYF

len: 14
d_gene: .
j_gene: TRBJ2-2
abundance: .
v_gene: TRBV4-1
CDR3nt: TGCGCCAGCAGCCAAGCCGGAATTACCGGGGAGCTGTTTTTT
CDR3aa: CASSQAGITGELFF

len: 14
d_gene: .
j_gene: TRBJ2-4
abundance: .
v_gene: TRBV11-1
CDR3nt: TGTGCCAGCAGCGCGGACGGTGGAAAAAACATTCAGTACTTC
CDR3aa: CASSADGGKNIQYF

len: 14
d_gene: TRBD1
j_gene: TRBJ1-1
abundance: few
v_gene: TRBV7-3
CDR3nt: TGTGCCAGCAGCTTAGGGACAGGGGACACTGAAGCTTTCTTT
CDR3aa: CASSLGTGDTEAFF

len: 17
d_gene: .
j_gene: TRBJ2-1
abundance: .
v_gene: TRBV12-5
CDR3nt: TGTGCTAGTGGTTTGGCCGCCGTGGGAGGAGCTTACAATGAGCAGTTCTTC
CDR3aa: CASGLAAVGGAYNEQFF

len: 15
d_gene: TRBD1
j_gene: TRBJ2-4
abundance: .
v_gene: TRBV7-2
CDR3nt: TGTGCCAGCTCAGGGGGCGGCTTAGCCAAAAACATTCAGTACTTC
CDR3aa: CASSGGGLAKNIQYF

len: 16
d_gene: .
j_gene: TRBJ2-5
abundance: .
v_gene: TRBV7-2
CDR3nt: TGTGCCAGCAGCTTGAGGTCAGGGTGGTACCAAGAGACCCAGTACTTC
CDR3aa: CASSLRSGWYQETQYF

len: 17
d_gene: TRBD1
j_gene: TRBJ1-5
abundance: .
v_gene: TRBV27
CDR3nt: TGTGCCAGCAGTTTCTCGCCATTTAGACAGGGTAGTCAGCCCCAGCATTTT
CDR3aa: CASSFSPFRQGSQPQHF

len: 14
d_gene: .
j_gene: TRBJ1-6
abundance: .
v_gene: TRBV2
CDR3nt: TGTGCCAGCAGGGATCGGACCGGGAGATCACCCCTCCACTTT
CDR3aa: CASRDRTGRSPLHF

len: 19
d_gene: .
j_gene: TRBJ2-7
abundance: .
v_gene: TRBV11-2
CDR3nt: TGTGCCAGCAGCCCGAGAGAGGCCAGGCCCAGGACCCCCCATTACGAGCAGTACTTC
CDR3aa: CASSPREARPRTPHYEQYF

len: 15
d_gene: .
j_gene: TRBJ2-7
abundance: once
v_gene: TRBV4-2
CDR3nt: TGTGCCAGCAGCCCTCAAGGGGCCTCATACTACGAGCAGTACTTC
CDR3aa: CASSPQGASYYEQYF

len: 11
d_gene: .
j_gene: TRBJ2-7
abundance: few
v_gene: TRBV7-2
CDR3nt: TGTGCCAGCACCAATTCCTACGAGCAGTACTTC
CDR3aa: CASTNSYEQYF

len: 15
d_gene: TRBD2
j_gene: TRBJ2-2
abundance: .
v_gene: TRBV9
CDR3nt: TGTGCCAGCTCCCCCGGGGGGACTGAAACCGGGGAGCTGTTTTTT
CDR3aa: CASSPGGTETGELFF

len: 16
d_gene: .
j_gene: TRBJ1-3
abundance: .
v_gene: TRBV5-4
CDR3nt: TGTGCCAGCAGCTTGAACATGCCAACCACTGGAAACACCATATATTTT
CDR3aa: CASSLNMPTTGNTIYF

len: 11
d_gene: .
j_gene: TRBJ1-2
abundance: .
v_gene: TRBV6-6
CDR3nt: TGTGCCAGCAGTTATGGTTGGGGCTACACCTTC
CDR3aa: CASSYGWGYTF

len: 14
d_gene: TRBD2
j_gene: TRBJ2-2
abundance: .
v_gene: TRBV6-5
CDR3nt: TGTGCCAGTAGGCAAGCGGGGGGACGTCGGGAGCTGTTTTTT
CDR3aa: CASRQAGGRRELFF

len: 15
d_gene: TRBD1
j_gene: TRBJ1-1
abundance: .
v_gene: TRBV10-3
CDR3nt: TGTGCCATCAGTGACTTGACAGGGATAAACACTGAAGCTTTCTTT
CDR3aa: CAISDLTGINTEAFF

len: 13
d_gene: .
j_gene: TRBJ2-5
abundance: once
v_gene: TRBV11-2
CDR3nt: TGTGCCAGCAGCTCAGGGATTAGGGAGACCCAGTACTTC
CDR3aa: CASSSGIRETQYF

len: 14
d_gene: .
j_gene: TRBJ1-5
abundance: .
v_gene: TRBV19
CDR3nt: TGTGCCAGTAGTATAGGGACTCTTAATCAGCCCCAGCATTTT
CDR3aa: CASSIGTLNQPQHF

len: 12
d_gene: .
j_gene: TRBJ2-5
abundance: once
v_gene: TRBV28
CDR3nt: TGTGCCAGCAAATCAGGCCAAGAGACCCAGTACTTC
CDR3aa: CASKSGQETQYF

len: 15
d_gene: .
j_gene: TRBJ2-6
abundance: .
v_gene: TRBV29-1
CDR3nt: TGCAGCTGTTCGACAGGCACCTCTGGGGCCAACGTCCTGACTTTC
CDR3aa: CSCSTGTSGANVLTF

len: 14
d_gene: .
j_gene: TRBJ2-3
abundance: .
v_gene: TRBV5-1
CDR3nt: TGCGCCAGCAGCTTCGGGGCGCTCACAGATACGCAGTATTTT
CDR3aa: CASSFGALTDTQYF

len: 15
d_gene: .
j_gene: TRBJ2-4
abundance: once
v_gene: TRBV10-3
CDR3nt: TGTGCCATCAGTCCTTTGGGGGTCTCCGGTGACATTCAGTACTTC
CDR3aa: CAISPLGVSGDIQYF

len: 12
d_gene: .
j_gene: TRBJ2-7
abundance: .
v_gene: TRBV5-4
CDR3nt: TGTGCCAGCAGCTTGGCACATTCAAGGCAGTACTTC
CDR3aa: CASSLAHSRQYF

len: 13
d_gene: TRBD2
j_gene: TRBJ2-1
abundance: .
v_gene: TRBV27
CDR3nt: TGTGCCAGCACTTGGGGAGGGCGGAATGAGCAGTTCTTC
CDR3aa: CASTWGGRNEQFF

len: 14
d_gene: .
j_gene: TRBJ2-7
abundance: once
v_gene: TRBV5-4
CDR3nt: TGTGCCAGCAGCTTGGGACTGGGCCCCTACGAGCAGTACTTC
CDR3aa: CASSLGLGPYEQYF

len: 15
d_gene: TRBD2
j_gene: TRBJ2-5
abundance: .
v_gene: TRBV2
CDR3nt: TGTGCCAGCAGTGTAAGCGGGGGGGTACAAGAGACCCAGTACTTC
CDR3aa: CASSVSGGVQETQYF

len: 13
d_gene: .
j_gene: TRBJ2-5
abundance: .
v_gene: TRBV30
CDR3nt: TGTGCCTGGAGTGTCGGTGCGGCAGAGACCCAGTACTTC
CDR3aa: CAWSVGAAETQYF

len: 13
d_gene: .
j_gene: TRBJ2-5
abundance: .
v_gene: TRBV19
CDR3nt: TGTGCCAGTAGTATTTACAGGGAAGAGACCCAGTACTTC
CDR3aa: CASSIYREETQYF

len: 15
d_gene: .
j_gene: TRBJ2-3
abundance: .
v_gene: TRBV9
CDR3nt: TGTGCCAGCAAGGCTAGCGCCCAGCAACTAGATACGCAGTATTTT
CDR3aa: CASKASAQQLDTQYF

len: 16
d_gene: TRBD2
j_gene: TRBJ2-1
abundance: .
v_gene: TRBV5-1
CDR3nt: TGCGCCAGCAGCTTGGCCTTAACTAGCGGATACAATGAGCAGTTCTTC
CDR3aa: CASSLALTSGYNEQFF

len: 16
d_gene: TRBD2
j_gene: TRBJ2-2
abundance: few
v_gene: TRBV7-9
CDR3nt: TGTGCCAGCAGCTCTCGCGGGGGGGCCGGCACCGGGGAGCTGTTTTTT
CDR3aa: CASSSRGGAGTGELFF

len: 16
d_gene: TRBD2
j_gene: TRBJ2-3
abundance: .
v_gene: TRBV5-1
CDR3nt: TGCGCCAGCAGCGAGGGACTAGCGGGGGGCACAGATACGCAGTATTTT
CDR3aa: CASSEGLAGGTDTQYF

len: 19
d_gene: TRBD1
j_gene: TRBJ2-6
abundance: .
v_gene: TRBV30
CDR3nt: TGTGCCTGGAGTGCCCAGACAGGGGCTGTATTCTCTGGGGCCAACGTCCTGACTTTC
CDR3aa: CAWSAQTGAVFSGANVLTF

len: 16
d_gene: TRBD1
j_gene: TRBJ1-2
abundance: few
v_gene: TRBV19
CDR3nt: TGTGCCAGTAGTCGTTCGACAGGGGGACGAAACTATGGCTACACCTTC
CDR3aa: CASSRSTGGRNYGYTF

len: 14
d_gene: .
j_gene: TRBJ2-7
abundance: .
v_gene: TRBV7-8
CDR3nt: TGTGCCAGCAGCAGGTATAACGAGGGGAACGAGCAGTACTTC
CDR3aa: CASSRYNEGNEQYF

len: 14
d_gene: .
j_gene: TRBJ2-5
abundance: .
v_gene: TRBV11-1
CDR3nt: TGTGCCAGCAGCTTTTCGGGAAGAGGAGAGACCCAGTACTTC
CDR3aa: CASSFSGRGETQYF

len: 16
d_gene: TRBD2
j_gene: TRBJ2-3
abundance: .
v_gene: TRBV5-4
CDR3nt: TGTGCCAGCAGCTTGGGTAGCGGGGGGACCACAGATACGCAGTATTTT
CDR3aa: CASSLGSGGTTDTQYF

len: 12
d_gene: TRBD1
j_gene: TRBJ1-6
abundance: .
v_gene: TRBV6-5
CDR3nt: TGTGCCAGCAGCCCTCAGCCGGGACAGCTGAACTTT
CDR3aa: CASSPQPGQLNF

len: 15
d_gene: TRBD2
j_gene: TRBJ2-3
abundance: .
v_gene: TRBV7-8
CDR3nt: TGTGCCAGCAGCGTGCTAGCGGGGGGGACAGATACGCAGTATTTT
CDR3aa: CASSVLAGGTDTQYF

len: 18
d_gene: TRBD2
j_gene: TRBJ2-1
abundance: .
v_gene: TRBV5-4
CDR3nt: TGTGCCAGCAGCTTGGGTGGGAGTAGCGGGGGGACTTACAATGAGCAGTTCTTC
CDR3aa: CASSLGGSSGGTYNEQFF

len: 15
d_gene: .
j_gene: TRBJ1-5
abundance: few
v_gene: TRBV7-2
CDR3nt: TGTGCCAGCAGCTTAGGTGACAGCCCCAATCAGCCCCAGCATTTT
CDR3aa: CASSLGDSPNQPQHF

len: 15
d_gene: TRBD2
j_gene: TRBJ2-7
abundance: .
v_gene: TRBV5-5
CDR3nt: TGTGCCAGCAGCTGGGCAGGACTAGCGGGGGATGAGCAGTACTTC
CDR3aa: CASSWAGLAGDEQYF

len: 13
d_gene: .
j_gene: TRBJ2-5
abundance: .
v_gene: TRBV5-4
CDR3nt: TGTGCCACCACGAATGGCCCGGTAGAGACCCAGTACTTC
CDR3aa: CATTNGPVETQYF

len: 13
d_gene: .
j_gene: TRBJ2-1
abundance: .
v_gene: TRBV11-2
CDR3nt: TGTGCCAGCAGCGGAGGGGAATACAATGAGCAGTTCTTC
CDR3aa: CASSGGEYNEQFF

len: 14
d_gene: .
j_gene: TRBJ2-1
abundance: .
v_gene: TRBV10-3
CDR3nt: TGTGCCATCAGTGGAGGACTGGCAAACAATGAGCAGTTCTTC
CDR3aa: CAISGGLANNEQFF

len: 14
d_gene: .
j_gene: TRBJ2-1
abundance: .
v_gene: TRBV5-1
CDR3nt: TGCGCCAGCAGCTTAAGGGAGTCCTACAATGAGCAGTTCTTC
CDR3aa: CASSLRESYNEQFF

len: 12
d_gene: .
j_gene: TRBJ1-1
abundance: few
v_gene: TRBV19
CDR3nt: TGTGCCAGTAGCGATGCCGGGCCGGCGGCTTTCTTT
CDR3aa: CASSDAGPAAFF

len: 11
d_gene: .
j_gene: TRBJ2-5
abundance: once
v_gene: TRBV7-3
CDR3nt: TGTGCCAGCAGCTACCAAGAGACCCAGTACTTC
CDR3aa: CASSYQETQYF

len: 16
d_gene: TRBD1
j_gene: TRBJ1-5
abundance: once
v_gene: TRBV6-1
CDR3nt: TGTGCCAGCAGTGAACACCCGCAGGGGGTCTATCAGCCCCAGCATTTT
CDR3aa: CASSEHPQGVYQPQHF

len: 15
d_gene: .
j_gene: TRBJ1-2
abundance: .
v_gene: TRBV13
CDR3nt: TGTGCCAGCAGCCCAGTAAGGACAGCGCTCTATGGCTACACCTTC
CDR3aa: CASSPVRTALYGYTF

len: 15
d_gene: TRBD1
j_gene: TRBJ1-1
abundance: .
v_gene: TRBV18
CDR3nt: TGTGCCAGCTCACCAGACATCCCGGGACAGGGCGAAGCTTTCTTT
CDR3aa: CASSPDIPGQGEAFF

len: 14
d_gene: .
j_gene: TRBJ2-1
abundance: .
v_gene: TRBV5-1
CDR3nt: TGCGCCAGCAGCTCAGACAGCTCCTACAATGAGCAGTTCTTC
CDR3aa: CASSSDSSYNEQFF